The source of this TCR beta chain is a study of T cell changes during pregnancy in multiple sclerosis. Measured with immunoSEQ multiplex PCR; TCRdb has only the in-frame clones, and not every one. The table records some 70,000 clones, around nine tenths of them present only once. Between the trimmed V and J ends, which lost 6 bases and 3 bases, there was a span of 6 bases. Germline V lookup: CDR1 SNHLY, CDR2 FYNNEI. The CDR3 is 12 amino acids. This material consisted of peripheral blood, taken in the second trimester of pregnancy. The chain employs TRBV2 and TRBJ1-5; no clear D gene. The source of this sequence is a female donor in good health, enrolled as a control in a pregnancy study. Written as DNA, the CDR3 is TGTGCCAGCAGCAGTCACAATCAGCCCCAGCATTTT. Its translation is CASSSHNQPQHF.